The rows below give T cell receptor beta chains drawn from one sample of a study of blood T cell repertoires in COVID-19. Method: immunoSEQ multiplex PCR; TCRdb's copy keeps in-frame clones and lacks some. The sample records about 280,000 clones, roughly 85% being singletons. The sample was PBMCs or T cells enriched from blood (not recorded which). The receptors derive from a woman aged 45-59 years who had recovered from COVID-19. Each CDR3 is given with its conserved first and last residue. Each record gives: V gene, clone size, J gene, D gene, CDR3 DNA, CDR3 protein. D genes are given only for firm matches. The size entry is marked missing in some rows and otherwise reads once, few, many or a size class.

TRBV19	-	TRBJ2-2	TRBD2	TGTGCCAGTAGAACCGGGACTAGCGGTATTGCCGGGGAGCTGTTTTTT	CASRTGTSGIAGELFF
TRBV19	-	TRBJ2-3	TRBD2	TGTGCCAGTTATAGCGGGGATAGCACAGATACGCAGTATTTT	CASYSGDSTDTQYF
TRBV7-2	once	TRBJ1-6	TRBD1	TGTGCCAGCAGCCTACAGGGGGCGCGTTATAATTCACCCCTCCACTTT	CASSLQGARYNSPLHF
TRBV12-3/TRBV12-4	-	TRBJ2-1	TRBD1	TGTGCCAGCACCGATAGCCCGGGACAGGGGTTCTTC	CASTDSPGQGFF
TRBV5-6	once	TRBJ1-2	TRBD1	TGTGCCAGCAGCTGGACAGGGGGGTATGGCTACACCTTC	CASSWTGGYGYTF
TRBV5-1	-	TRBJ2-3	TRBD1	TGCGCCAGCAGCCCTGGACAGGGGGCGCCGGATACGCAGTATTTT	CASSPGQGAPDTQYF
TRBV7-9	-	TRBJ2-1	-	TGTGCCAGCAGCTTTCCATCCCTGTCGGTCGGGATTTTGAGGAATGAGCAGTTCTTC	CASSFPSLSVGILRNEQFF
TRBV18	-	TRBJ2-6	-	TGTGCCAGCTCACCCGACGACAGCAACCTCTCTGGGGCCAACGTCCTGACTTTC	CASSPDDSNLSGANVLTF
TRBV4-1	-	TRBJ2-7	TRBD2	TGCGCCAGCAGCCAAGCGTTGAGTGTTACGGGGGGGCTTATCTACTACGAGCAGTACTTC	CASSQALSVTGGLIYYEQYF
TRBV19	-	TRBJ2-3	TRBD1	TGTGCCACATCTCGACCGGGACAGGGAACAGATACGCAGTATTTT	CATSRPGQGTDTQYF
TRBV7-2	-	TRBJ2-3	TRBD1	TGTGCCAGCAGCTCCAATTTTATGAACAGGGGCGATACGCAGTATTTT	CASSSNFMNRGDTQYF
TRBV5-6	-	TRBJ2-3	-	TGTGCCAGCAGCTTTATCCGACGACACACAGATACGCAGTATTTT	CASSFIRRHTDTQYF
TRBV4-3	-	TRBJ2-3	-	TGCGCCAGCAGCCAAGCAATTCGTCAGGCCACAGATACGCAGTATTTT	CASSQAIRQATDTQYF
TRBV18	-	TRBJ2-7	TRBD1	TGTGCCAGCGCGGGACAGGGATCCTACGAGCAGTACTTC	CASAGQGSYEQYF
TRBV4-1	-	TRBJ2-3	TRBD2	TGCGCCAGCAGACGCGGGAGGACTAGCACAGATACGCAGTATTTT	CASRRGRTSTDTQYF
TRBV7-3	once	TRBJ2-3	TRBD2	TGTGCCAGCAGCTTCTCGGCGGGGGACACAGATACGCAGTATTTT	CASSFSAGDTDTQYF
TRBV18	-	TRBJ2-5	-	TGTGCCAGCTCACCAAACTTCGGGGAGACCCAGTACTTC	CASSPNFGETQYF
TRBV7-7	-	TRBJ2-1	TRBD2	TGTGCCAGCAGCCAAGGACGACTAGCGGGGGAACCTTGGGATGAGCAGTTCTTC	CASSQGRLAGEPWDEQFF
TRBV29-1	-	TRBJ2-1	-	TGCAGCGCTGGAGGAGGTGAGCAGTTCTTC	CSAGGGEQFF
TRBV15	-	TRBJ1-2	TRBD1	TGTGCCACCAGCAGAGAGATACAGGGGGCCTATGGCTACACCTTC	CATSREIQGAYGYTF
TRBV7-6	-	TRBJ1-1	-	TGTGCCAGCAGCTCGACAGATGAAAACACTGAAGCTTTCTTT	CASSSTDENTEAFF
TRBV24-1	once	TRBJ2-1	-	TGTGCCACCAGTGATTCTTCGAGGAATGAGCAGTTCTTC	CATSDSSRNEQFF
TRBV9	-	TRBJ2-1	TRBD2	TGTGCCAGCAGCGAAAGCGGGAGGGGTCCTGAGCAGTTCTTC	CASSESGRGPEQFF
TRBV5-1	-	TRBJ2-7	-	TGCGCCAGCAGCCCTCCGGGTCAGACCTACGAGCAGTACTTC	CASSPPGQTYEQYF
TRBV7-2	-	TRBJ1-3	-	TGTGCCAGCAGCTTAGCTTCAGGAAGCTCTGGAAACACCATATATTTT	CASSLASGSSGNTIYF
TRBV5-8	-	TRBJ2-1	TRBD1	TGTGCCAGCAGCCCGTGGACAGGGGCGGGCAATGAGCAGTTCTTC	CASSPWTGAGNEQFF
TRBV6-2/TRBV6-3	-	TRBJ1-5	-	TGTGCCAGCAGCGGGAGGACGGAGTATCAGCCCCAGCATTTT	CASSGRTEYQPQHF
TRBV19	-	TRBJ1-1	-	TGTGCCAGTAGTATAACAGGGTCCAACACTGAAGCTTTCTTT	CASSITGSNTEAFF
TRBV7-2	-	TRBJ2-7	-	TGTGCCAGCAGCTTAGGGGGGGCGGGAGCCTACGAGCAGTACTTC	CASSLGGAGAYEQYF
TRBV7-9	-	TRBJ1-1	-	TGTGCCAGCAGCTTAGGACTCATGAACACTGAAGCTTTCTTT	CASSLGLMNTEAFF